The source of this T cell receptor (beta chain) is a study of early T cells in non-severe SARS-CoV-2 infection. Individual cDNA molecules received unique molecular identifiers during library preparation. One entry per CDR3 protein results from TCRdb running MiXCR on the 5' RACE reads. This table holds 85,000 to 120,000 distinct CDR3 sequences, around 13% found once. Ten or more counts support this clonotype. The antigen remains undetermined. The germline V gene encodes CDR1 SGHAT and CDR2 FQNNGV. CDR3 size: 12 residues. V dropped 2 bases and J dropped 5 bases, with 7 bases sitting between them. Points from the study as a whole: Anti-spike CD8 responses were favored in VDJdb matching, and private and CD4 specificities were missed.

The chain carries TRBV11-2 and TRBJ2-7; perhaps TRBD1 as D (6 bases). This TCR was recovered from an adult who was a healthcare worker with PCR-confirmed SARS-CoV-2 infection or an uninfected control (not recorded which). Sequenced: whole blood. Here the CDR3 DNA reads TGTGCCAGCAGCTTAACAGGGAACGAGCAGTACTTC. Residues: CASSLTGNEQYF. The full variable domain, completed using reference TRBV11-2 and TRBJ2-7, is EAGVAQSPRYKIIEKRQSVAFWCNPISGHATLYWYQQILGQGPKLLIQFQNNGVVDDSQLPKDRFSAERLKGVDSTLKIQPAKLEDSAVYLCASSLTGNEQYFGPGTRLTVT.